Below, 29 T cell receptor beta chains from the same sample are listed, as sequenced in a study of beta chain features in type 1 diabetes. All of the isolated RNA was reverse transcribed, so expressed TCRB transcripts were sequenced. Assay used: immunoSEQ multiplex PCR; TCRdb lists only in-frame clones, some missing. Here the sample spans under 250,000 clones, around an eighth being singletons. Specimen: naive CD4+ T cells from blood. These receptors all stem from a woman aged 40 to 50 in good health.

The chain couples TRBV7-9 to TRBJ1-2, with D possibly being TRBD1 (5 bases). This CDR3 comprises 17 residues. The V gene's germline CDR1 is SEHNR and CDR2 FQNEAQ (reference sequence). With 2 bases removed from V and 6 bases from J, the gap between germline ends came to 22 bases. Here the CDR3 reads CASSLKSRQGAPNGYTF. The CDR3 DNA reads TGTGCCAGCAGCTTAAAATCCCGGCAGGGTGCCCCAAATGGCTACACCTTC.

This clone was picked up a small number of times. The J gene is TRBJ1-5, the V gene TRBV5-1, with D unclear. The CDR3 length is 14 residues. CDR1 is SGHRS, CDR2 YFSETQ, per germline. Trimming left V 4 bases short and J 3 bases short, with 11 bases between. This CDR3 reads CASSLDGANQPQHF. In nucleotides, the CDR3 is TGCGCCAGCAGCCTGGACGGAGCCAATCAGCCCCAGCATTTT.

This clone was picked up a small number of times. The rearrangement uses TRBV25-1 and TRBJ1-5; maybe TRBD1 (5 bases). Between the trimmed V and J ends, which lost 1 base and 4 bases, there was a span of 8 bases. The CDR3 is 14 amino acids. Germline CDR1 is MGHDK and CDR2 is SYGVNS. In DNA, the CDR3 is TGTGCCAGCAGTGAATGGGGGGGTAATCAGCCCCAGCATTTT. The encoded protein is CASSEWGGNQPQHF.

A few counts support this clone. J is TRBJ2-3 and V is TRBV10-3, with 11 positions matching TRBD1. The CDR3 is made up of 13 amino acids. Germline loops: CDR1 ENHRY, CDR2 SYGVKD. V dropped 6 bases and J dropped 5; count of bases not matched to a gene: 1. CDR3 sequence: CAIRGQGEDTQYF. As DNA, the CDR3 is TGTGCCATCAGGGGACAGGGGGAAGATACGCAGTATTTT.

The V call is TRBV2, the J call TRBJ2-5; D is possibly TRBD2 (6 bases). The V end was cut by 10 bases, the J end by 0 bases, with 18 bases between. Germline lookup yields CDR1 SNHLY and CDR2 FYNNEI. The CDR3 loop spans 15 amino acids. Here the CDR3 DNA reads TGTGCCAACAAGGGGACTTCCTCGTACCAAGAGACCCAGTACTTC. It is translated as CANKGTSSYQETQYF.

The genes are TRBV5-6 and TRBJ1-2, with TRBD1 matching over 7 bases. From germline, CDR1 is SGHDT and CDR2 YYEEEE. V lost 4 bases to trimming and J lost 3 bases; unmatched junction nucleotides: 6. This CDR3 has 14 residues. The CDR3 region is CASSQDRPHYGYTF. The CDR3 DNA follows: TGTGCCAGCAGCCAGGACAGGCCACACTATGGCTACACCTTC.

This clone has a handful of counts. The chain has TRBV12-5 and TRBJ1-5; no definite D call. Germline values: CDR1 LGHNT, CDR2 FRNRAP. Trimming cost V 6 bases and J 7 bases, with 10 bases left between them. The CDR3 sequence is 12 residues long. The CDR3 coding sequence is TGTGCTAGTGGGCGGGATGCGCAGCCCCAGCATTTT. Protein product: CASGRDAQPQHF.

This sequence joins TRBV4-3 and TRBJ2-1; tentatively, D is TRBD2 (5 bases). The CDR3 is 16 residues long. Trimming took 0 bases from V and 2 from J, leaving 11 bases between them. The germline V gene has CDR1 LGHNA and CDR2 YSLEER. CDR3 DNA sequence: TGCGCCAGCAGCCAAGACCCGGGGTTAGCCTACAATGAGCAGTTCTTC. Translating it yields CASSQDPGLAYNEQFF.

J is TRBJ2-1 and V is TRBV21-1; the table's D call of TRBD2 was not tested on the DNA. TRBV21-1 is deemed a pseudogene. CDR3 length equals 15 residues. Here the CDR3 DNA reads TGTGCCAGCAGCCTAGGCGGGAGCTCCTACAATGAGCAGTTCTTC. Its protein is CASSLGGSSYNEQFF.

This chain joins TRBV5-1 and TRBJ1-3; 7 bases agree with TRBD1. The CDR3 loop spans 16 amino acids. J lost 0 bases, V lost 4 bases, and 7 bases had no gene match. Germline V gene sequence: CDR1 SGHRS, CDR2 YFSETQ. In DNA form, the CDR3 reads TGCGCCAGCAGCAACGGTGCAGGGGGCTCTGGAAACACCATATATTTT. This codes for CASSNGAGGSGNTIYF. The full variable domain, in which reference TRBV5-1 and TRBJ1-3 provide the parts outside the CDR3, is KAGVTQTPRYLIKTRGQQVTLSCSPISGHRSVSWYQQTPGQGLQFLFEYFSETQRNKGNFPGRFSGRQFSNSRSEMNVSTLELGDSALYLCASSNGAGGSGNTIYFGEGSWLTVV.

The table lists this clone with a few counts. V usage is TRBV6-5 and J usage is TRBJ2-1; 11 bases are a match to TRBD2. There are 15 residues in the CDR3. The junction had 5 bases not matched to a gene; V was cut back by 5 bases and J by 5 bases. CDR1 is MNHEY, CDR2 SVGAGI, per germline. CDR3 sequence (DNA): TGTGCCAGCAGTCTCCTAGCGGGGGGCAACAATGAGCAGTTCTTC. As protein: CASSLLAGGNNEQFF.

CDR3 nucleotide sequence: TGTGCCAGCAGCCGGTCAGGCGGGATGAACACTGAAGCTTTCTTT. Translated, it gives CASSRSGGMNTEAFF. The chain employs TRBV7-9 and TRBJ1-1; D gene unclear. V was trimmed by 5 bases and J by 0 bases, leaving 13 bases between them. The CDR3 is made up of 15 amino acids. CDR1 SEHNR and CDR2 FQNEAQ come from the germline V gene (reference sequence).

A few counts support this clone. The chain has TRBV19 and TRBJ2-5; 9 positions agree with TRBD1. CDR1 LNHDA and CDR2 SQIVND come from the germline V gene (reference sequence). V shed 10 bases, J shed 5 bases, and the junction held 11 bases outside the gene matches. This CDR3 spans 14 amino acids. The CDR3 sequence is CATTGTGRWETQYF. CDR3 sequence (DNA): TGTGCCACCACAGGGACAGGGAGGTGGGAGACCCAGTACTTC.

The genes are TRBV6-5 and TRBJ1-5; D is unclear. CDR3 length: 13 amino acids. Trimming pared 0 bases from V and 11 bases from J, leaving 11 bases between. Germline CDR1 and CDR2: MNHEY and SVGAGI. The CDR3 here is CASSYSIARAQHF. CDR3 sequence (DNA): TGTGCCAGCAGTTACTCGATAGCGCGGGCCCAGCATTTT.

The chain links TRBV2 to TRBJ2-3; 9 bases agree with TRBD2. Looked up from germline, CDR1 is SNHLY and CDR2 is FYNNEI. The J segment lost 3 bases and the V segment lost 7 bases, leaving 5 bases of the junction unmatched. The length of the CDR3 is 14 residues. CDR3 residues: CASKSGGRTDTQYF. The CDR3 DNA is TGTGCCAGCAAAAGCGGGGGGCGGACAGATACGCAGTATTTT.

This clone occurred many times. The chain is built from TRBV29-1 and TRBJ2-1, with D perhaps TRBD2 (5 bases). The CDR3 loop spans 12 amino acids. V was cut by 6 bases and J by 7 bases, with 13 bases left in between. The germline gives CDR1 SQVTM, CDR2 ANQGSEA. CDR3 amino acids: CSVAIGGNEQFF. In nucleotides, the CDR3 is TGCAGCGTCGCAATAGGAGGTAATGAGCAGTTCTTC.

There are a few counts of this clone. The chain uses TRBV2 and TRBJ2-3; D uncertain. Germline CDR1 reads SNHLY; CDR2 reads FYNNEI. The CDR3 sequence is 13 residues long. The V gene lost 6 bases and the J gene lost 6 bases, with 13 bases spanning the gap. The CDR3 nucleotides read TGTGCCAGCAGCGACGGAGCCACGGATACGCAGTATTTT. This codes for CASSDGATDTQYF. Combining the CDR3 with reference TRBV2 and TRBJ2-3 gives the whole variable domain EPEVTQTPSHQVTQMGQEVILRCVPISNHLYFYWYRQILGQKVEFLVSFYNNEISEKSEIFDDQFSVERPDGSNFTLKIRSTKLEDSAMYFCASSDGATDTQYFGPGTRLTVL.

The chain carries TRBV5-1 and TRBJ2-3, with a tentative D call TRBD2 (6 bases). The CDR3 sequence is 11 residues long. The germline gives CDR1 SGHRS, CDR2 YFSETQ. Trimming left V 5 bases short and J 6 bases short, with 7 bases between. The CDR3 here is CASREGDTQYF. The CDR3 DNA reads TGCGCCAGCAGGGAGGGGGATACGCAGTATTTT.

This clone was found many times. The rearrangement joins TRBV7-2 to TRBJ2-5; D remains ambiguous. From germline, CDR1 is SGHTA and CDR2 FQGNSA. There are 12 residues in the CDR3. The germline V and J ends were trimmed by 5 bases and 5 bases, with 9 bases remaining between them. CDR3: CASSRVSETQYF. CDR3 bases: TGTGCCAGCAGCCGGGTATCGGAGACCCAGTACTTC.

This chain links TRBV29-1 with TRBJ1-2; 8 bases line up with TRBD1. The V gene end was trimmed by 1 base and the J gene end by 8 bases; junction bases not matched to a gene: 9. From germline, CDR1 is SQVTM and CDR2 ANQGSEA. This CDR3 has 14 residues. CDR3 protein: CSVEAPTGVGGYTF. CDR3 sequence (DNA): TGCAGCGTTGAAGCCCCGACAGGGGTGGGCGGCTACACCTTC.

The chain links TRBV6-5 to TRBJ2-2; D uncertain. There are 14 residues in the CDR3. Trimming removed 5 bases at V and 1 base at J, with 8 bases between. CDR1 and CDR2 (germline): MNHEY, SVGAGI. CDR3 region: CASSGARNTGELFF. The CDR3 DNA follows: TGTGCCAGCAGTGGAGCCCGGAACACCGGGGAGCTGTTTTTT.

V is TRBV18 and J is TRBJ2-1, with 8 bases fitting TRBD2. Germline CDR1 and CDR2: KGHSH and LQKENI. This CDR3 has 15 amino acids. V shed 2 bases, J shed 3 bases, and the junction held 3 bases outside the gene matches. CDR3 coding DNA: TGTGCCAGCTCACCAAGGCGGGGGGACTACAATGAGCAGTTCTTC. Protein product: CASSPRRGDYNEQFF.

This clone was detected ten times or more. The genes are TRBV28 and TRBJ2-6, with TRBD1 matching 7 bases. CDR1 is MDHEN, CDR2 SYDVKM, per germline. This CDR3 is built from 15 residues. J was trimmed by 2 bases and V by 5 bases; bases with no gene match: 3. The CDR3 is CASSPQGAGANVLTF. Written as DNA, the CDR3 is TGTGCCAGCAGTCCCCAGGGGGCTGGGGCCAACGTCCTGACTTTC.

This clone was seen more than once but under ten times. In nucleotides, the CDR3 is TGTGCCACCAGCAGATCGGGAACACAGGGGTGGGGCACAGATACGCAGTATTTT. Amino acids: CATSRSGTQGWGTDTQYF. The rearrangement uses TRBV15 and TRBJ2-3, with 7 positions matching TRBD1. The CDR3 contains 18 residues. Unmatched junction bases numbered 12, after V lost 2 bases and J lost 1 base. The germline V gene encodes CDR1 LNHNV and CDR2 YYDKDF (reference sequence). The variable domain in full, with the rest retrieved from reference TRBV15 and TRBJ2-3, is DAMVIQNPRYQVTQFGKPVTLSCSQTLNHNVMYWYQQKSSQAPKLLFHYYDKDFNNEADTPDNFQSRRPNTSFCFLDIRSPGLGDTAMYLCATSRSGTQGWGTDTQYFGPGTRLTVL.

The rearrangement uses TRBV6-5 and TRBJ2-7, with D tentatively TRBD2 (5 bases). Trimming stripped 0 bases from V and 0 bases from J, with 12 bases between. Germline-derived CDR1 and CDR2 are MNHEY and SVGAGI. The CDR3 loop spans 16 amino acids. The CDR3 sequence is CASSYSSGWSSYEQYF. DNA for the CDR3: TGTGCCAGCAGTTACTCCAGCGGATGGAGCTCCTACGAGCAGTACTTC.

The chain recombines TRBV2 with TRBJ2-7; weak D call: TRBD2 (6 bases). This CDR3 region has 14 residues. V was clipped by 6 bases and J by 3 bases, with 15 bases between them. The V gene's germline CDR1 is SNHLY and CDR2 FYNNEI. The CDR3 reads CASSPGSLFYEQYF. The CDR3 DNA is TGTGCCAGCAGCCCCGGGAGTTTATTCTACGAGCAGTACTTC.

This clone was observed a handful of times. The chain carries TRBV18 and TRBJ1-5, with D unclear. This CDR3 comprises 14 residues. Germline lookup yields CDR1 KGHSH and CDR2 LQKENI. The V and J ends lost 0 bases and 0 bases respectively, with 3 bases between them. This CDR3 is CASSPPNSNQPQHF. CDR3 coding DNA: TGTGCCAGCTCACCACCCAATAGCAATCAGCCCCAGCATTTT.

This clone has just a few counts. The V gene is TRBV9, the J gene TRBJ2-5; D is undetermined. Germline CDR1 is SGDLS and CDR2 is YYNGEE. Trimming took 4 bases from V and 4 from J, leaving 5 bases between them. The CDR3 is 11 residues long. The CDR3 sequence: CASSSRETQYF. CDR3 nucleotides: TGTGCCAGCAGCTCGCGAGAGACCCAGTACTTC.

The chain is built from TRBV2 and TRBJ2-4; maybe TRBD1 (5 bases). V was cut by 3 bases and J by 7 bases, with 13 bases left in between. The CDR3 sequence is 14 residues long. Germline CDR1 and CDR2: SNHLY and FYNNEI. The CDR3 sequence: CASSDPRRANIQYF. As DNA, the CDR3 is TGTGCCAGCAGTGATCCCCGCAGGGCTAACATTCAGTACTTC.